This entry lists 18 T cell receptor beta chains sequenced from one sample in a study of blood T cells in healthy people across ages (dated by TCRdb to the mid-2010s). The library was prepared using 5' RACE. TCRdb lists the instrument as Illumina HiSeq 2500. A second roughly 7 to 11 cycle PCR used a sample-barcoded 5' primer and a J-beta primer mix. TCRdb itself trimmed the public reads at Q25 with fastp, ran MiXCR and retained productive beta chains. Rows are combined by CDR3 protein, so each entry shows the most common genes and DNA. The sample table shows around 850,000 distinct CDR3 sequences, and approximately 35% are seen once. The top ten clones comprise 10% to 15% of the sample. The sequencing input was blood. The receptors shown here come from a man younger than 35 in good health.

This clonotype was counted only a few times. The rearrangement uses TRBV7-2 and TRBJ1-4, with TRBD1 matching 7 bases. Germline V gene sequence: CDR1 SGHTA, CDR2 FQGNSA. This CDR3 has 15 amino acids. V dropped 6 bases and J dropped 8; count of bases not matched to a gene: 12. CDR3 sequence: CASSKPGQMGEKLFF. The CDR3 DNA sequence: TGTGCCAGCAGTAAACCGGGACAGATGGGAGAAAAACTGTTTTTT.

The CDR3 spells CASSFPLNTEAFF. CDR3 sequence (DNA): TGTGCCAGCAGTTTTCCTCTGAACACTGAAGCTTTCTTT. This rearrangement joins TRBV6-6 to TRBJ1-1, with unresolved D. This CDR3 region has 13 residues. V lost 4 bases to trimming and J lost 0 bases, with 6 bases between them. Germline lookup yields CDR1 MNHNY and CDR2 SVGAGI (reference sequence).

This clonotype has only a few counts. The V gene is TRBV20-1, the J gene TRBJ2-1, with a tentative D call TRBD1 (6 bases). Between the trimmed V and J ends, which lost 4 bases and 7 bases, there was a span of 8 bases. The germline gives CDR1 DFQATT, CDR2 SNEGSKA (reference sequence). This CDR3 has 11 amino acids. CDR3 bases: TGCAGTGCTACAGGGGCTAATGAGCAGTTCTTC. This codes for CSATGANEQFF.

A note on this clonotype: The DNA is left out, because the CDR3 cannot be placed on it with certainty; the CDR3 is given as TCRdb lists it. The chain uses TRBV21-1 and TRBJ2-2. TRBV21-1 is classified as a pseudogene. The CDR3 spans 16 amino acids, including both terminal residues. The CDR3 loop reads CASSVAAGANTGELFF.

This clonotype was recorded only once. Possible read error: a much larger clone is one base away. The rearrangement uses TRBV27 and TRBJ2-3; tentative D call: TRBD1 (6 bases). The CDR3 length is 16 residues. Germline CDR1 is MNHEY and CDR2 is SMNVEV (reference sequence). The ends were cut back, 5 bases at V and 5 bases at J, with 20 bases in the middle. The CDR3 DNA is TGTGCCAGCAGTCCAAACAGGGTGCGTGTGTTAGATACGCAGTATTTT. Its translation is CASSPNRVRVLDTQYF.

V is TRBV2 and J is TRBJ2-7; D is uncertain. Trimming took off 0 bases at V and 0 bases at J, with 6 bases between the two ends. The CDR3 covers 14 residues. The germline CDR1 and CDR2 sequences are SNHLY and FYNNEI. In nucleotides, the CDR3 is TGTGCCAGCAGTGAAGCGTCCAGCTCCTACGAGCAGTACTTC. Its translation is CASSEASSSYEQYF. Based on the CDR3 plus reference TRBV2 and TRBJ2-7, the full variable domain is EPEVTQTPSHQVTQMGQEVILRCVPISNHLYFYWYRQILGQKVEFLVSFYNNEISEKSEIFDDQFSVERPDGSNFTLKIRSTKLEDSAMYFCASSEASSSYEQYFGPGTRLTVT.

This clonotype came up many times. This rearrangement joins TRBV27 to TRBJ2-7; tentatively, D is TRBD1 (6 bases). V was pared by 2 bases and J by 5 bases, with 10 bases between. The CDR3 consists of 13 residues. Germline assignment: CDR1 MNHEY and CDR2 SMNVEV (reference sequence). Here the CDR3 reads CASSLTGRDEQYF. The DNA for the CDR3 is TGTGCCAGCAGTTTAACAGGGCGGGACGAGCAGTACTTC.

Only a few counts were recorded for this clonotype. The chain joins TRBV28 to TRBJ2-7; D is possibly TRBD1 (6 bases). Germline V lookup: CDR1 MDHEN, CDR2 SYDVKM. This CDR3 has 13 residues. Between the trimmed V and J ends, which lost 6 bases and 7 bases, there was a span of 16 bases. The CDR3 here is CASRPTGNHEQYF. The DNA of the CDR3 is TGTGCCAGCAGGCCCACAGGGAACCATGAGCAGTACTTC.

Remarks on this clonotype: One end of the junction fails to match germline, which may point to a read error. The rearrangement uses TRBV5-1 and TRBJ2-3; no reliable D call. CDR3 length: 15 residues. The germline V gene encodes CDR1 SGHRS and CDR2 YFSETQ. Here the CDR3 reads CASSLGYGGTDTQYF. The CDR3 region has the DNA TGCGCCAGCAGTTTGGGGTATGGCGGCACAGATACGCAGTATTTT.

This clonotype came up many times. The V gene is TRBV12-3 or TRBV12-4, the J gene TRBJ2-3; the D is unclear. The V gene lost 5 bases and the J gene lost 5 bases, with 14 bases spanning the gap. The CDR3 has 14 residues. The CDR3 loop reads CASSLTVKVDTQYF. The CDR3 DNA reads TGTGCCAGCAGTCTGACTGTGAAGGTAGATACGCAGTATTTT.

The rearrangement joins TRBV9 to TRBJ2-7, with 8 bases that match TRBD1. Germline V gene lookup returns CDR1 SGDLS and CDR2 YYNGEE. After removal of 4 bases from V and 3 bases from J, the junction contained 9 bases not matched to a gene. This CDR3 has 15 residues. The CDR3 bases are TGTGCCAGCAGCCAAGCGGACAGGGATGGCTACGAGCAGTACTTC. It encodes CASSQADRDGYEQYF.

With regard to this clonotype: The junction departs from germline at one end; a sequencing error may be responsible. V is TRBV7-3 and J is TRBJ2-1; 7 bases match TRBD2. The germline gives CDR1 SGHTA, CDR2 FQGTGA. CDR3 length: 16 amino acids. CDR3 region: CAGSQVGGTSYNEQFF. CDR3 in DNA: TGTGCCGGCAGTCAGGTGGGGGGGACGAGCTACAATGAGCAGTTCTTC.

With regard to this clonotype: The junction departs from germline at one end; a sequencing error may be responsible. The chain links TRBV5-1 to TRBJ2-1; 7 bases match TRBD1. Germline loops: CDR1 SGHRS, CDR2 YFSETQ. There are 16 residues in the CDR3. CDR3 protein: CASSPTGDGAYDEQFF. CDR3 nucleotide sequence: TGCGCCAGCAGCCCCACAGGGGATGGGGCCTACGATGAGCAGTTCTTC.

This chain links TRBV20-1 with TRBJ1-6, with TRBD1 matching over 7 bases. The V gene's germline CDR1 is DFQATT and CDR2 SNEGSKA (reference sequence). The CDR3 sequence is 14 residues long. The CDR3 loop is CSAAKTGRNSPLHF. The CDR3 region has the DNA TGCAGCGCCGCGAAGACAGGGCGCAATTCACCCCTCCACTTT.

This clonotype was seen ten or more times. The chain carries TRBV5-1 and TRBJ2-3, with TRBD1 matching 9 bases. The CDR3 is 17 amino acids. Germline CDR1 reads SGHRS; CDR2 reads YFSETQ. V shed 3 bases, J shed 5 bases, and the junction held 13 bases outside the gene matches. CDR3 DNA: TGCGCCAGCAGCTCCAACCCGACAGGGGGGTCTGGAGATACGCAGTATTTT. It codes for CASSSNPTGGSGDTQYF. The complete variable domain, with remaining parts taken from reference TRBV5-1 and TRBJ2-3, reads KAGVTQTPRYLIKTRGQQVTLSCSPISGHRSVSWYQQTPGQGLQFLFEYFSETQRNKGNFPGRFSGRQFSNSRSEMNVSTLELGDSALYLCASSSNPTGGSGDTQYFGPGTRLTVL.

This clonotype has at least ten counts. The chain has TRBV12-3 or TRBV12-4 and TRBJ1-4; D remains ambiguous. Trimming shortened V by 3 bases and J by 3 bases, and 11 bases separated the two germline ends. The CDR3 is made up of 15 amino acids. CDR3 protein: CASSFGRKANEKLFF. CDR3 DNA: TGTGCCAGCAGTTTCGGACGGAAGGCTAATGAAAAACTGTTTTTT.

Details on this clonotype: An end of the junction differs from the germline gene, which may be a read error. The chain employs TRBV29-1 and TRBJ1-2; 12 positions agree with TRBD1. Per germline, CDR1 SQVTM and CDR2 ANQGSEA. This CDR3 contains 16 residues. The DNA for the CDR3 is TGCAACGTTTATGGGGACAGGGGGCAAGAAGGCTATGGCTACACCTTC. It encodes CNVYGDRGQEGYGYTF.

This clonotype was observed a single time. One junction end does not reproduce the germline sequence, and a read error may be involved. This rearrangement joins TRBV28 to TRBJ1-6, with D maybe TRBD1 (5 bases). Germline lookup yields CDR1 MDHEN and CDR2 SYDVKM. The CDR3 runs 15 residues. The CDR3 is CASSPGGRANSPPHF. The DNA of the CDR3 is TGTGCCAGCAGCCCCGGTGGCAGGGCGAATTCACCCCCCCACTTT.